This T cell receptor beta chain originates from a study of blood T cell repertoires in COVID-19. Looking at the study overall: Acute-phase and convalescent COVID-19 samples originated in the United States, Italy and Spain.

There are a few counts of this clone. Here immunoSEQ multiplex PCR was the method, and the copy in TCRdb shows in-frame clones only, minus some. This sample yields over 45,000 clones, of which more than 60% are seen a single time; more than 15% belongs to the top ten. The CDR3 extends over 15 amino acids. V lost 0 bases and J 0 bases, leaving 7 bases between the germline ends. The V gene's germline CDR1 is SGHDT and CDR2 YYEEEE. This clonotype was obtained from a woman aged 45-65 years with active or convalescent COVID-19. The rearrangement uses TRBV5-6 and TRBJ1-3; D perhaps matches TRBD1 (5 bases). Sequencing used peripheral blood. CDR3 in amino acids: CASSLGQLSGNTIYF. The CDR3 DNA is TGTGCCAGCAGCTTGGGACAGCTCTCTGGAAACACCATATATTTT.